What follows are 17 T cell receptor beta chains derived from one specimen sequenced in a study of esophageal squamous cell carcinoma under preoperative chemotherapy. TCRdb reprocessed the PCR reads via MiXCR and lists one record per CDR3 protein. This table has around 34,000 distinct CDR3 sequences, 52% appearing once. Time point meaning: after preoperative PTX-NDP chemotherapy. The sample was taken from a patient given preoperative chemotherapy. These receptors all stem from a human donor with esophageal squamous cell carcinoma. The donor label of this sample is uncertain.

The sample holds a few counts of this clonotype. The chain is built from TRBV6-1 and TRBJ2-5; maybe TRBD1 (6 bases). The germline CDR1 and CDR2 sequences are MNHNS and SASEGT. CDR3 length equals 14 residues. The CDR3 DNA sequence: TGTGCGGGCAGTGGGGGCCGAGCCGAAGAGACCCAGTACTTC. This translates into CAGSGGRAEETQYF.

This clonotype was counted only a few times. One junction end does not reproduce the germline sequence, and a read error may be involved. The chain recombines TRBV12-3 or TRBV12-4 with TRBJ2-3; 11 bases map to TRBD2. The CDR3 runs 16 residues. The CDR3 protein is CASSTTSGGSTDIQYF. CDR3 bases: TGTGCCAGCAGTACCACTAGCGGGGGCAGCACAGATATTCAGTATTTC.

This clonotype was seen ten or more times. The CDR3 is CASSSLAGGSETQYF. CDR3 bases: TGTGCCAGCAGTTCGTTGGCAGGGGGTAGTGAGACCCAGTACTTC. The rearrangement joins TRBV28 to TRBJ2-5; 7 bases match TRBD1. Germline V CDR1 and CDR2: MDHEN, SYDVKM. The CDR3 spans 15 residues. V shed 4 bases, J shed 5 bases, and the junction held 10 bases outside the gene matches.

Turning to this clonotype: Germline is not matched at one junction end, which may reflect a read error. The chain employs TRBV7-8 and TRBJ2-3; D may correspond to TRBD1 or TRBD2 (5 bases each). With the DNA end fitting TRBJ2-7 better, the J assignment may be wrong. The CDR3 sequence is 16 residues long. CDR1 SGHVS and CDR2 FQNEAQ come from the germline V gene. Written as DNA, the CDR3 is TGTGCGAGCAGCAACCCGGGGCTGTGGGCCAAAGACACGCAGTACTTC. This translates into CASSNPGLWAKDTQYF.

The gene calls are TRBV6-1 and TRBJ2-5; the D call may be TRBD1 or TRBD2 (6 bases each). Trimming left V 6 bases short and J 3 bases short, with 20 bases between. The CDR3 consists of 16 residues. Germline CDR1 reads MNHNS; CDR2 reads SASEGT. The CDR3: CASRGNGGGEEETQYF. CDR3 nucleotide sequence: TGTGCCAGCAGGGGGAACGGGGGCGGTGAGGAAGAGACCCAGTACTTC.

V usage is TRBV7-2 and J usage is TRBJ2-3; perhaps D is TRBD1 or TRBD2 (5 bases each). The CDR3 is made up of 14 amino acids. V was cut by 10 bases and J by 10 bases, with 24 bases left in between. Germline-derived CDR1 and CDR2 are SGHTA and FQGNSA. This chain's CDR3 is CAILDGATTGAQYF. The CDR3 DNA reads TGTGCCATCCTGGACGGGGCGACCACAGGTGCGCAGTATTTT.

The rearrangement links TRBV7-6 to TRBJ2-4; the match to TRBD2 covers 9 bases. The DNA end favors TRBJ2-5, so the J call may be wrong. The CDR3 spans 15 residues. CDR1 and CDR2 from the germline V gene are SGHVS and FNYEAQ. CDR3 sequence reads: CASSDQAGGRETQYF. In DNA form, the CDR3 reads TGTGCCAGCAGCGACCAGGCGGGAGGGCGGGAGACCCAGTACTTC.

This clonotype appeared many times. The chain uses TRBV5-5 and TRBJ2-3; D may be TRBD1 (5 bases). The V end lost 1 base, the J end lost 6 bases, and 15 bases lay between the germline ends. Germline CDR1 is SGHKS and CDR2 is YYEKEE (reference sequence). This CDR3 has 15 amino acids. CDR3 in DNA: TGTGCCAGCAGCTTGTTGACAGCTCCCTCGGATACGCAGTATTTT. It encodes CASSLLTAPSDTQYF. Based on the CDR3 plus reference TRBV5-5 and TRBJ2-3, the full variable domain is DAGVTQSPTHLIKTRGQQVTLRCSPISGHKSVSWYQQVLGQGPQFIFQYYEKEERGRGNFPDRFSARQFPNYSSELNVNALLLGDSALYLCASSLLTAPSDTQYFGPGTRLTVL.

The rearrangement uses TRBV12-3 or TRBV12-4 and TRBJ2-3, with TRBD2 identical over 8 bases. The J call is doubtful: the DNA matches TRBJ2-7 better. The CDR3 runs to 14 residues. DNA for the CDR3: TGTGCCGGGAGACGGGGGGGGGGCACAGAGACGCAGTACTTC. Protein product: CAGRRGGGTETQYF.

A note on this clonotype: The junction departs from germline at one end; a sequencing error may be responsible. This chain's CDR3 is CASSSLGLCSEDTQYF. The CDR3 bases are TGTGCTAGCAGCTCGCTGGGGCTGTGCTCCGAAGACACCCAGTACTTC. The J gene is TRBJ2-4, the V gene TRBV7-7; tentative D call: TRBD1 (5 bases). The CDR3 covers 16 residues. The germline CDR1 and CDR2 sequences are SSHAT and FNYEAQ (reference sequence).

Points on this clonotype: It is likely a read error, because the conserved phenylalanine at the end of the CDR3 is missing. CDR3 residues: CASSLKSGPQYEQYC. The CDR3 DNA is TGTGCCAGCAGCTTGAAATCCGGGCCACAGTACGAGCAGTACTGC. The V call is TRBV7-9, the J call TRBJ2-5; D gene ambiguous. The end of the DNA fits TRBJ2-7 better, so the J call may be wrong. From germline, CDR1 is SEHNR and CDR2 FQNEAQ (reference sequence). The CDR3 is 15 residues long.

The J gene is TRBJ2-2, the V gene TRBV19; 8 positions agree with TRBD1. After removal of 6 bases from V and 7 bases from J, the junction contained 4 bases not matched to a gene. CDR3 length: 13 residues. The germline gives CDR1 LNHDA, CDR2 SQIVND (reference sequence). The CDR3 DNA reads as TGTGCCAGTAGCGGGACAGGCGTCGGGGAGCTGTTTTTT. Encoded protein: CASSGTGVGELFF. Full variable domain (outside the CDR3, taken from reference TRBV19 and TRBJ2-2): DGGITQSPKYLFRKEGQNVTLSCEQNLNHDAMYWYRQDPGQGLRLIYYSQIVNDFQKGDIAEGYSVSREKKESFPLTVTSAQKNPTAFYLCASSGTGVGELFFGEGSRLTVL.

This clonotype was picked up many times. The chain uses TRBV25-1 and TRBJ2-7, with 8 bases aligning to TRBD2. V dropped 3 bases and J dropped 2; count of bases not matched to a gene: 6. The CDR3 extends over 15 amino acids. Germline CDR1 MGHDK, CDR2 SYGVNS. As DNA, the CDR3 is TGTGCCAGCAGTGACTCCCGCGGGGGGCCCTACGAGCAGTACTTC. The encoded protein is CASSDSRGGPYEQYF.

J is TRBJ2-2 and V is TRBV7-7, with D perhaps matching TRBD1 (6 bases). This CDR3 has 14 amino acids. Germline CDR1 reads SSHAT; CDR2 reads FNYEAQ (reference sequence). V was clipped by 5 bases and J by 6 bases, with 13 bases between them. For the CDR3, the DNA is TGTGCCAGCAGCACGTCACAGGGCCCCGGGGAGCTGTTTTTT. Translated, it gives CASSTSQGPGELFF.

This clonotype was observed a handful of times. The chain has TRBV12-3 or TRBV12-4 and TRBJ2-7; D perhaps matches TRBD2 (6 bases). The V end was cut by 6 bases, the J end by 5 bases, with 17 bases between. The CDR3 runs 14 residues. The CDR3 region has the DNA TGTGCCAGCAGATACGACGGGAGTACCGACGAGCAGTACTTC. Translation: CASRYDGSTDEQYF.

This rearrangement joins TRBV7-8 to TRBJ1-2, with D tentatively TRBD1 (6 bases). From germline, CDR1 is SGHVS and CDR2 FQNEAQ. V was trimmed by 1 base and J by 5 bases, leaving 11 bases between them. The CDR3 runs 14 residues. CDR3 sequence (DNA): TGTGCCAGCAGCTTAGACAGGGTTCGGTATGGCTACACCTTC. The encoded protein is CASSLDRVRYGYTF. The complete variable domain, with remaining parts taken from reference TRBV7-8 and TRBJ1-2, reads GAGVSQSPRYKVAKRGQDVALRCDPISGHVSLFWYQQALGQGPEFLTYFQNEAQLDKSGLPSDRFFAERPEGSVSTLKIQRTQQEDSAVYLCASSLDRVRYGYTFGSGTRLTVV.

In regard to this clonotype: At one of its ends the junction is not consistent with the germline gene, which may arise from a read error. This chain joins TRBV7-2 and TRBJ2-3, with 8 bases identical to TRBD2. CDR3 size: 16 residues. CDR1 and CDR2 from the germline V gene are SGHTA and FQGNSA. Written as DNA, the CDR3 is TGTGCCAGCAGCGTTCGGGGGGGGCAACGCACAGATACTCAGTATTTC. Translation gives CASSVRGGQRTDTQYF.